This T cell receptor (beta chain) was captured by sequencing in a study of blood T cell repertoires in COVID-19. Background on the study: Samples came from the United States, Italy and Spain, spanning acute and convalescent COVID-19. PBMCs, B-cell-depleted T cells, or T cells provided the cDNA or gDNA that made up the material.

Original processing notes: For nucleated cells, counts were estimated from reference gene primer amplification. The assay was immunoSEQ multiplex PCR, and TCRdb's table has in-frame clones only and misses some. The V and J calls and clone size are taken from that table; D and trimming were inferred from the DNA. Of some 72,000 clones listed, 75% to 90% are singletons. The sample was peripheral blood. This TCR came from a man aged 55 to 70 with acute or convalescent COVID-19.

CDR3 sequence (DNA): TGTGCCAGCAGTCCCTCGGGAGTTGAGCAGTTCTTC. Its protein product is CASSPSGVEQFF. The chain carries TRBV12-3 or TRBV12-4 and TRBJ2-1, with TRBD2 as a possible D gene (6 bases). The CDR3 spans 12 residues. With 5 bases removed from V and 9 bases from J, the gap between germline ends came to 11 bases.